These T cell receptor beta chains were read from a single sample in a study of patients and donors after allogeneic stem cell transplantation. TCRdb called the RT-PCR reads again in MiXCR, with one record for every CDR3 protein. The sample carries just over 55,000 distinct CDR3 sequences, roughly 15% recorded once. Sequenced input: blood, either unsorted or a sorted T cell fraction (not recorded which). The receptors shown here come from a human donor who was either an allogeneic HSCT recipient or a stem cell or donor lymphocyte infusion donor (not recorded which). It is not recorded whose cells these are; they may come from a transplant donor. Both conserved end residues are part of each CDR3. The D gene is left open where the match is weak. Part of the rows lack a size; the others show once, few, many or a class for expanded clones.

D gene	J gene	clone size	V gene	CDR3 DNA	CDR3 protein
.	TRBJ2-7	.	TRBV5-6	TGTGCCAGCAGCTCCTTCAGCGGTAATCCCTACGAGCAGTACTTC	CASSSFSGNPYEQYF
.	TRBJ1-1	many	TRBV7-9	TGTGCCAGCTTATTGAACACTGAAGCTTTCTTT	CASLLNTEAFF
TRBD1	TRBJ2-5	.	TRBV7-9	TGTGCCAGCAGATCTACGTTGGACAGGGGCCAAGAGACCCAGTACTTC	CASRSTLDRGQETQYF
.	TRBJ1-5	few	TRBV12-3/TRBV12-4	TGTGCCAGCAGTTCCACAGACAGCCTCAATCAGCCCCAGCATTTT	CASSSTDSLNQPQHF
TRBD2	TRBJ2-1	.	TRBV12-3/TRBV12-4	TGTGCCAGCAGTATGGGACTAGCGGTTTTTTACAATGAGCAGTTCTTC	CASSMGLAVFYNEQFF
.	TRBJ2-7	few	TRBV20-1	TGCAGTGGGCAGGGCCTAACCTACGAGCAGTACTTC	CSGQGLTYEQYF
TRBD2	TRBJ2-2	few	TRBV5-1	TGCGCCAGCCGACCGGGACTAGCGGTTCAGGAGCTGTTTTTT	CASRPGLAVQELFF
.	TRBJ2-2	many	TRBV5-4	TGTGCCAGCAGCTTGGGAGTAGGCACCGGGGAGCTGTTTTTT	CASSLGVGTGELFF
.	TRBJ2-1	.	TRBV7-9	TGTGCCAGCAGCCCACTAAGGGGTGCGAATGAGCAGTTCTTC	CASSPLRGANEQFF
TRBD1	TRBJ2-7	.	TRBV29-1	TGCAGCGCCCGGGACAGGGATAACCAGCAGTACTTC	CSARDRDNQQYF
.	TRBJ1-6	many	TRBV12-3/TRBV12-4	TGTGCCAGCAGTTTATGGCCCCATTGGTCACCCCTCCACTTT	CASSLWPHWSPLHF
.	TRBJ2-2	few	TRBV7-8	TGTGCCAGCAGCTTACGTTTCGGGACGGGGACCGGGGAGCTGTTTTTT	CASSLRFGTGTGELFF
.	TRBJ1-3	many	TRBV25-1	TGTGCCAGCAGTGTGGGGGCAGCTGGAAACACCATATATTTT	CASSVGAAGNTIYF
.	TRBJ1-4	.	TRBV7-2	TGTGCCAGCAGCTTTTCCGCAACTAATGAAAAACTGTTTTTT	CASSFSATNEKLFF
.	TRBJ2-7	few	TRBV11-2	TGTGCCAGCAGCTTAGGGGAGGTAGGCGAGCAGTACTTC	CASSLGEVGEQYF
.	TRBJ1-1	few	TRBV18	TGTGCCAGCTCACCTCTCAGGGGAAACACTGAAGCTTTCTTT	CASSPLRGNTEAFF
TRBD2	TRBJ2-1	.	TRBV18	TGTGCCAGCTCACCATCGACTAGCGGCTACAATGAGCAGTTCTTC	CASSPSTSGYNEQFF
.	TRBJ2-4	few	TRBV7-9	TGTGCCAGCAGCTTACCGGACGGGGGCCGGGGAAAAAACATTCAGTACTTC	CASSLPDGGRGKNIQYF
.	TRBJ2-1	.	TRBV27	TGTGCCACCCGCGGGGTGGGCCGGGATGAGCAGTTCTTC	CATRGVGRDEQFF
TRBD1	TRBJ2-7	.	TRBV7-9	TGTGCCAGCAGCCGCTTGATCGGGGACAGGGTCTACGAGCAGTACTTC	CASSRLIGDRVYEQYF
.	TRBJ2-7	few	TRBV27	TGTGCCAGCAGCTATTCAGGGATGGTAGCCTACGAGCAGTACTTC	CASSYSGMVAYEQYF
TRBD2	TRBJ2-3	few	TRBV5-1	TGCGCCAGCAGCTTGGAATCCGGGACTAGCGGCACAGATACGCAGTATTTT	CASSLESGTSGTDTQYF
TRBD2	TRBJ2-2	few	TRBV4-2	TGTGCCAGCAGCCAAGTAAAGGCTAGCGGGTCGAACACCGGGGAGCTGTTTTTT	CASSQVKASGSNTGELFF
TRBD1	TRBJ1-4	many	TRBV6-6	TGTGCCAGCAGCCGCGCTTGGGACAGGGGAAGAAGAAAGAATGAAAAACTGTTTTTT	CASSRAWDRGRRKNEKLFF
.	TRBJ2-3	.	TRBV12-3/TRBV12-4	TGTGCCAGCAGTTTACTCCTGGTTAATAAGGGCGATACGCAGTATTTT	CASSLLLVNKGDTQYF
TRBD1	TRBJ2-5	.	TRBV5-1	TGCGCCAGCAGCTCCAGGACAGGGCAAGAGACCCAGTACTTC	CASSSRTGQETQYF
TRBD2	TRBJ2-2	.	TRBV5-4	TGTGCCAGCGGGGGGAGCGGGAGTGGTACCGGGGAGCTGTTTTTT	CASGGSGSGTGELFF
TRBD1	TRBJ1-5	.	TRBV15	TGTGCCACCCGGGGACAGGGCAACCAGCCCCAGCATTTT	CATRGQGNQPQHF
.	TRBJ1-1	many	TRBV3-1	TGTGCCAGCAGCCAAGGGTCCCTACGGCCCACTGAAGCTTTCTTT	CASSQGSLRPTEAFF
TRBD2	TRBJ2-7	.	TRBV10-3	TGTGCCATCAGGCCCGGACTAGCGGGAGACTACGAGCAGTACTTC	CAIRPGLAGDYEQYF
.	TRBJ2-5	many	TRBV6-5	TGTGCCAGCAGTTACTCTGGGCCTGCGGCCCAGTACTTC	CASSYSGPAAQYF
.	TRBJ1-6	many	TRBV3-1	TGTGCCAGCAGCCAAGCTTCGAGCTCCTATAATTCACCCCTCCACTTT	CASSQASSSYNSPLHF
.	TRBJ1-5	many	TRBV20-1	TGCAGTGCTAGAGTAGGAGAGGGCAGCCAGCCCCAGCATTTT	CSARVGEGSQPQHF